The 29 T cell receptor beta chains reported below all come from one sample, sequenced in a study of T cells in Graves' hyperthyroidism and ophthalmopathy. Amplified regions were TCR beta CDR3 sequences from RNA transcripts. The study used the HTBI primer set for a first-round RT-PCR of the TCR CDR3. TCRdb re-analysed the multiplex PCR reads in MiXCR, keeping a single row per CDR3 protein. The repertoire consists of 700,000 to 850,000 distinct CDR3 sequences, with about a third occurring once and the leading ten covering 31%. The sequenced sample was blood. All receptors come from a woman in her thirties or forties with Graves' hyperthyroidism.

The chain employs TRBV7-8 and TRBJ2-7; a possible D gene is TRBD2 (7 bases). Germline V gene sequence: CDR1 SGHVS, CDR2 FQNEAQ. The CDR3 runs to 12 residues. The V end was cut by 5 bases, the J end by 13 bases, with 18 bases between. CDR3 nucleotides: TGTGCCAGCAGCCCCCGGATAGGGGGGGGCTACTTC. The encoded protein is CASSPRIGGGYF. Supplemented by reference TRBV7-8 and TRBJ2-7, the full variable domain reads GAGVSQSPRYKVAKRGQDVALRCDPISGHVSLFWYQQALGQGPEFLTYFQNEAQLDKSGLPSDRFFAERPEGSVSTLKIQRTQQEDSAVYLCASSPRIGGGYFGPGTRLTVT.

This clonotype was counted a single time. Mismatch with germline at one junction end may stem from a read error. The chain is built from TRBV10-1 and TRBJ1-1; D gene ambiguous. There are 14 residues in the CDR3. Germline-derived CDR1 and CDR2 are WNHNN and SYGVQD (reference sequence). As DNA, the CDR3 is TGCGCCAACAGTGAGTCGAATGGGAACACTGAAGCCTTCTTT. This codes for CANSESNGNTEAFF.

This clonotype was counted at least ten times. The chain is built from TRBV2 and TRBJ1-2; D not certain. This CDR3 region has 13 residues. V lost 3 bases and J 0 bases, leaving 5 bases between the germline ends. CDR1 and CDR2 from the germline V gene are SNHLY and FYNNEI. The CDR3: CASSDAANYGYTF. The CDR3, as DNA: TGTGCCAGCAGTGATGCGGCTAACTATGGCTACACCTTC.

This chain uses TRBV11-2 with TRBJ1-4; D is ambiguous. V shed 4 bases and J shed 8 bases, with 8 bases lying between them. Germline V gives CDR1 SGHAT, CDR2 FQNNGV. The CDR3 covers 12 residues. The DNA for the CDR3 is TGTGCCAGCAGCTCGACGGGAGAAAAACTGTTTTTT. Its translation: CASSSTGEKLFF.

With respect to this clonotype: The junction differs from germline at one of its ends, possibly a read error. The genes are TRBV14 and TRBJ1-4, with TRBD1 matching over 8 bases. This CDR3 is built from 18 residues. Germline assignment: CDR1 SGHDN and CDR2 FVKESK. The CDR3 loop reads CAGSQGKTGELLDEKLFF. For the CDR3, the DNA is TGTGCCGGCAGCCAGGGCAAGACAGGGGAATTGTTAGACGAAAAACTGTTTTTT.

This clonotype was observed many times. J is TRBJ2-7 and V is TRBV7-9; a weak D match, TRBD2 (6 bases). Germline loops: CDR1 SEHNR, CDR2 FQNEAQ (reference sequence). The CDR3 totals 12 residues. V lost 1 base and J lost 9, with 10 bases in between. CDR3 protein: CASSLGRSGQYF. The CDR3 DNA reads TGTGCCAGCAGCTTAGGCCGTAGCGGGCAGTACTTC.

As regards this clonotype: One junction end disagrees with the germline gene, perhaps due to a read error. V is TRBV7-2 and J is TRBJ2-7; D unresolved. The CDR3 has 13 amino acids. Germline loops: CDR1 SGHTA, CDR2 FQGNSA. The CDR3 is CASSQDNTYEQYF. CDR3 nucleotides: TGCGCCAGCAGCCAAGATAATACCTACGAGCAGTACTTC.

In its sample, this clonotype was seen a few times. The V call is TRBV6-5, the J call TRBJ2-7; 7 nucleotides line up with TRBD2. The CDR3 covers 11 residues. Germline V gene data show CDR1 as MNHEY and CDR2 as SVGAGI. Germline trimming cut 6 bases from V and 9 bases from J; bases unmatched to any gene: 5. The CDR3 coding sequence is TGTGCCAGCAGCGGGACTAAGGTGCAGTACTTC. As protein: CASSGTKVQYF.

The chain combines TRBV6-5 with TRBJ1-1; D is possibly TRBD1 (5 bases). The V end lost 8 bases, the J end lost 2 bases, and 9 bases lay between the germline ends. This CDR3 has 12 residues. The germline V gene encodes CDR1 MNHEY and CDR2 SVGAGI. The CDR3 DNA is TGTGCCAGCTTTGACAGCAACACTGAAGCTTTCTTT. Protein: CASFDSNTEAFF.

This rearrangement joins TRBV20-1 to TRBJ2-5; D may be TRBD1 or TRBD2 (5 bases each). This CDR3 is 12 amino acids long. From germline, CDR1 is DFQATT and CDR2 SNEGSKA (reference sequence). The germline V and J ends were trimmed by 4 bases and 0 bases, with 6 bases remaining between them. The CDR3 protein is CSAMGDQETQYF. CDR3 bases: TGCAGTGCTATGGGGGACCAAGAGACCCAGTACTTC.

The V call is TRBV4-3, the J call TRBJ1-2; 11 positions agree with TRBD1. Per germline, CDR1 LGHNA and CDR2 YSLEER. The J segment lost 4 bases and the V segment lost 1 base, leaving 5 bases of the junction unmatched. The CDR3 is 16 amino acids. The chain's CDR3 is CASSQVMGQGVYGYTF. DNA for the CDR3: TGCGCCAGCAGCCAAGTTATGGGACAGGGGGTCTATGGCTACACCTTC.

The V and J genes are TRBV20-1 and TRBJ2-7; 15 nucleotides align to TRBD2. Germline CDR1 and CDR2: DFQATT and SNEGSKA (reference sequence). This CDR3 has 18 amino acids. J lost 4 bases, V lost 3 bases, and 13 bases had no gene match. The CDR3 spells CSARDPGLAGGRLYEQYF. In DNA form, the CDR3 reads TGCAGTGCTAGGGACCCGGGACTAGCGGGGGGACGATTGTACGAGCAGTACTTC.

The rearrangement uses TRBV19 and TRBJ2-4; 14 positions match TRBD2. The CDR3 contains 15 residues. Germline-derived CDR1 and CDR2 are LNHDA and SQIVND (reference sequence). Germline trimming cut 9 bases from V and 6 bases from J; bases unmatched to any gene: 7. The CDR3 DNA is TGTGCCAGCCGACTAGCGGGAGGGCCGACAAACATTCAGTACTTC. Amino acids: CASRLAGGPTNIQYF. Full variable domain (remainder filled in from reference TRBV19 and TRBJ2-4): DGGITQSPKYLFRKEGQNVTLSCEQNLNHDAMYWYRQDPGQGLRLIYYSQIVNDFQKGDIAEGYSVSREKKESFPLTVTSAQKNPTAFYLCASRLAGGPTNIQYFGAGTRLSVL.

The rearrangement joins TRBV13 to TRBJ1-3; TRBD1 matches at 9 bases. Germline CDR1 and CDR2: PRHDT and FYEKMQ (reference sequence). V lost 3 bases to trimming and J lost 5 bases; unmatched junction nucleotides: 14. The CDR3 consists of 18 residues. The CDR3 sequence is CASSFSNLDRGLRNTIYF. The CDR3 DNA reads TGTGCCAGCAGCTTTTCCAATCTGGACAGGGGCTTGAGAAACACCATATATTTT.

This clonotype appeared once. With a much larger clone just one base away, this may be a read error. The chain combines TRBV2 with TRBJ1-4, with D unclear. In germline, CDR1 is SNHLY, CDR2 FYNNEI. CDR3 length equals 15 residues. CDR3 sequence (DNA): TGTGCCAGCAGTTACGGAGTCGGAACTAATGAAAAACTGCTTTTT. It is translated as CASSYGVGTNEKLLF.

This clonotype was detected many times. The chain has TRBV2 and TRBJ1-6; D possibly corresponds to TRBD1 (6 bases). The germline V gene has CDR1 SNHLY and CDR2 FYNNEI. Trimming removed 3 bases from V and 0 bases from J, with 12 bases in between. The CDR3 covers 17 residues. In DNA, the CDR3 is TGTGCCAGCAGTGAGGAGGGGGACCTCTCCTATAATTCACCCCTCCACTTT. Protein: CASSEEGDLSYNSPLHF.

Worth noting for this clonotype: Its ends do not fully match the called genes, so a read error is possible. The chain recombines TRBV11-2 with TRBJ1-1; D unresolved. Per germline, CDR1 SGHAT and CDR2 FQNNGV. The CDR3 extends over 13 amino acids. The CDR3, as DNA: TGTGCCAGCAGCCAGGAATCTTACACTGAAGCTTCCTTT. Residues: CASSQESYTEASF.

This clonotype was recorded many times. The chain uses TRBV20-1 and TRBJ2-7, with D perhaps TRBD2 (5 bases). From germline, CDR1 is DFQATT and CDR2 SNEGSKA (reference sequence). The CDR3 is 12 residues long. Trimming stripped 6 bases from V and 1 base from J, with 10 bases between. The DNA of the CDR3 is TGCAGTGCAGGAGGCAGTTCCTACGAGCAGTACTTC. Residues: CSAGGSSYEQYF.

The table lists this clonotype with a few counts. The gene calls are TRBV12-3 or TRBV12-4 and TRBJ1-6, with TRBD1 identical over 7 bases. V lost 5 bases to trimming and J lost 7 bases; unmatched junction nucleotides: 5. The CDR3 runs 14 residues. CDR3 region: CASSTGAWNSPLHF. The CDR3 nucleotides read TGTGCCAGCAGTACAGGGGCTTGGAATTCACCCCTCCACTTT.

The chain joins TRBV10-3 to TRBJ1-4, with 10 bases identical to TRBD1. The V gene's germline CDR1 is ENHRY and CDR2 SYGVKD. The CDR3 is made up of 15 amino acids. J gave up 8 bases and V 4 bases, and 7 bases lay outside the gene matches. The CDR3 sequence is CAISGTGTGEEKLFF. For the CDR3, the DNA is TGTGCCATCAGTGGGACCGGGACAGGGGAGGAAAAACTGTTTTTT.

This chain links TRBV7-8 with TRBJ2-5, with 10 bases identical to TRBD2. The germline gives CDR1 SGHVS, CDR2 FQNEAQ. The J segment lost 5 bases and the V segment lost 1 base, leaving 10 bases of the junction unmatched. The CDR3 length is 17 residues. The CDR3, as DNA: TGTGCCAGCAGCTTAGAGGGACTAGCGTTTCGTCCGGAGACCCAGTACTTC. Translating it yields CASSLEGLAFRPETQYF.

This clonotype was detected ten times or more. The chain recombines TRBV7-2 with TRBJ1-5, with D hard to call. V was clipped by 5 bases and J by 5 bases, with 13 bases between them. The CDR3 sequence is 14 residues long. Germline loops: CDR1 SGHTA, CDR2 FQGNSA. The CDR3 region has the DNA TGTGCCAGCAGCCTCCTTTTGGGAGATCAGCCCCAGCATTTT. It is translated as CASSLLLGDQPQHF.

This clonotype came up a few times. CDR3 coding DNA: TGTGCCAGCAAAGGGCGGAGCAATCAGCCCCAGCATTTT. Residues: CASKGRSNQPQHF. The V call is TRBV12-3 or TRBV12-4, the J call TRBJ1-5; D is uncertain. V was trimmed by 7 bases and J by 1 base, leaving 8 bases between them. The CDR3 runs 13 residues.

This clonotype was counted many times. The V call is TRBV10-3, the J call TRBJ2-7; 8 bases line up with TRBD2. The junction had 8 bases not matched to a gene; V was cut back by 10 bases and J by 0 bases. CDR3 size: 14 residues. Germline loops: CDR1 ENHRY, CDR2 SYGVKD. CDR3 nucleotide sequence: TGTGCCACCAAGACTAGCGCGAGCTCCTACGAGCAGTACTTC. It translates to CATKTSASSYEQYF.

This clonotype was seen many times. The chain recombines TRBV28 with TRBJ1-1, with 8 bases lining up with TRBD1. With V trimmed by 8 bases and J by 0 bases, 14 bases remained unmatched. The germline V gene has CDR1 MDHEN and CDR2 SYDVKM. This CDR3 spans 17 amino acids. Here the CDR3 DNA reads TGTGCCAGCGGGGTCGTTGTGACAGGGGCGATGAACACTGAAGCTTTCTTT. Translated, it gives CASGVVVTGAMNTEAFF.

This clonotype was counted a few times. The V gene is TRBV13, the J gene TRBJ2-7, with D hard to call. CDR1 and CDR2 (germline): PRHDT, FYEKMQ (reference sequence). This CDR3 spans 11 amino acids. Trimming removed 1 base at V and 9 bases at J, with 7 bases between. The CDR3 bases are TGTGCCAGCAGCTTAGAGAGCAGGCAGTACTTC. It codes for CASSLESRQYF.

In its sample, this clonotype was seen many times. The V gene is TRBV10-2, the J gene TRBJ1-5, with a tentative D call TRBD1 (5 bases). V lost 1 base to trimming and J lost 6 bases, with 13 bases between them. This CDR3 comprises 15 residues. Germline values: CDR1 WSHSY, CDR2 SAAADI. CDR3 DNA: TGCGCCAGCAGTGAGTTCAGGGTTTTTGGTCAGCCCCAGCATTTT. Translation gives CASSEFRVFGQPQHF.

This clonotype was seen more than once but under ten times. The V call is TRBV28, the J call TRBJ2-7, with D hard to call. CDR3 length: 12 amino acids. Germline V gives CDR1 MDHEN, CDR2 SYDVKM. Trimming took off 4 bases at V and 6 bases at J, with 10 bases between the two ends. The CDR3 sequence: CASSSGAPEQYF. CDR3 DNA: TGTGCCAGCAGTTCCGGCGCGCCCGAGCAGTACTTC.

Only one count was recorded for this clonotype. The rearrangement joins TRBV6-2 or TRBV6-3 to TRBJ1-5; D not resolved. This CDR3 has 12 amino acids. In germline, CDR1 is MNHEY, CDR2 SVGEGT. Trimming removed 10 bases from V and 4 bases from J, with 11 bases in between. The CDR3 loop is CATHLPNQPQHF. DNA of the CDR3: TGTGCCACCCATCTCCCTAATCAGCCCCAGCATTTT.